The 13 T cell receptor beta chains below were found in one sample sequenced in a study of post-analysis software for immune sequencing data (dated by TCRdb to about 2015). Study-wide findings and limitations: Four or five TRBV segments, including TRBV5-6, TRBV5-1 and TRBV20-1, were significantly more frequent in patients than controls.

Their cognate antigens are unknown. Libraries were built with PCR. The instrument was an Illumina HiSeq 2500. To reduce PCR and sequencing biases, unique molecular identifiers were incorporated into the TCR beta cDNA libraries. TCRdb took the public reads, trimmed them with fastp at Q25, ran MiXCR for clone calling and kept in-frame beta chains. Here each entry gathers all rows of one CDR3 protein and keeps the most common genes and DNA. The sample records 430,000 or so distinct CDR3 sequences, 35% to 45% of which are singletons. Of the sample, about 8% is held by the ten largest clones. The sequencing sample was made of blood. The receptors were gathered from a girl between 2 and 10 years old with multiple sclerosis.

This chain joins TRBV6-4 and TRBJ2-5, with TRBD2 matching 10 bases. Germline assignment: CDR1 MRHNA and CDR2 SNTAGT. CDR3 length equals 15 residues. The trim removed 4 bases at V and 4 bases at J, leaving 6 bases unmatched. CDR3 nucleotides: TGTGCCAGCAGTGGCTCAGCGGGAGGGACAGAGACCCAGTACTTC. It is translated as CASSGSAGGTETQYF.

V is TRBV28 and J is TRBJ2-7; TRBD1 might be the D (6 bases). V lost 8 bases, J lost 4 bases, and 12 bases lay in between. CDR1 and CDR2 from the germline V gene are MDHEN and SYDVKM. The CDR3 has 12 amino acids. CDR3 protein: CASAYRVYEQYF. In nucleotides, the CDR3 is TGTGCCAGCGCATACAGGGTTTACGAGCAGTACTTC.

The chain couples TRBV4-1 to TRBJ2-7; no reliable D call. The CDR3 is 17 amino acids. Germline-derived CDR1 and CDR2 are MGHRA and YSYEKL. Trimming took off 1 base at V and 1 base at J, with 17 bases between the two ends. The CDR3: CASSQGSGFRASYEQYF. The CDR3 region has the DNA TGCGCCAGCAGCCAAGGATCAGGCTTTAGGGCATCCTACGAGCAGTACTTC.

This rearrangement joins TRBV6-1 to TRBJ2-7; D not certain. Trimming shortened V by 5 bases and J by 2 bases, and 13 bases separated the two germline ends. Germline-derived CDR1 and CDR2 are MNHNS and SASEGT. This CDR3 region has 14 residues. The CDR3 DNA sequence: TGTGCCAGCAGTAAATTCCCTCTGACCTACGAGCAGTACTTC. This gives the protein CASSKFPLTYEQYF.

The chain joins TRBV7-2 to TRBJ2-7, with D unclear. CDR3 length: 14 residues. With 5 bases removed from V and 5 bases from J, the gap between germline ends came to 16 bases. In germline, CDR1 is SGHTA, CDR2 FQGNSA. Here the CDR3 DNA reads TGTGCCAGCAGCCCCCGTCTCTCGGGCAACGAGCAGTACTTC. Protein: CASSPRLSGNEQYF.

The chain joins TRBV3-1 to TRBJ2-5; no clear D. CDR3 length: 11 residues. Germline loops: CDR1 LGHDT, CDR2 YNNKEL (reference sequence). Trimming stripped 6 bases from V and 5 bases from J, with 7 bases between. CDR3 sequence reads: CASSYTETQYF. CDR3 in DNA: TGTGCCAGCAGTTACACGGAGACCCAGTACTTC.

In this sample, this clonotype turned up a few times. The CDR3, as DNA: TGTGCCAGCAGCCACAAAAGAACTTACAATGAGCAGTTCTTC. Amino acids: CASSHKRTYNEQFF. The J gene is TRBJ2-1, the V gene TRBV12-3 or TRBV12-4, with D unresolved. The V gene lost 6 bases and the J gene lost 4 bases, with 13 bases spanning the gap. CDR3 length: 14 residues.

This clonotype was recorded a few times. This chain uses TRBV4-3 with TRBJ2-6; 7 bases are a match to TRBD1. Losses at the gene ends were 4 bases for V and 0 bases for J; bases not matched to a gene: 9. The germline gives CDR1 LGHNA, CDR2 YSLEER. The CDR3 has 18 amino acids. CDR3 loop: CASSPPRDSYSGANVLTF. The CDR3 nucleotides are TGCGCCAGCAGCCCTCCCCGGGACAGCTACTCTGGGGCCAACGTCCTGACTTTC.

This clonotype was observed a handful of times. The V call is TRBV10-3, the J call TRBJ2-7; 7 positions agree with TRBD2. The CDR3 sequence is 15 residues long. Germline V gene sequence: CDR1 ENHRY, CDR2 SYGVKD. V shed 11 bases and J 2 bases; nucleotides not matched to a gene: 15. CDR3 sequence (DNA): TGTGCCTCAATGACGTCTAGACTAGCCACCTACGAGCAGTACTTC. It is translated as CASMTSRLATYEQYF.

The gene calls are TRBV28 and TRBJ2-7; TRBD2 aligns across 8 bases. The CDR3 totals 13 residues. The junction had 8 bases not matched to a gene; V was cut back by 8 bases and J by 5 bases. Germline V gene data show CDR1 as MDHEN and CDR2 as SYDVKM. The CDR3 region has the DNA TGTGCCAGCGTAGCGGGATCTCTCCACGAGCAGTACTTC. Its translation is CASVAGSLHEQYF.

The chain carries TRBV7-2 and TRBJ1-4; 7 positions agree with TRBD1. There are 13 residues in the CDR3. The germline gives CDR1 SGHTA, CDR2 FQGNSA. Unmatched junction bases numbered 4, after V lost 5 bases and J lost 7 bases. CDR3 nucleotide sequence: TGTGCCAGCAGCCAGGGACAGACTGAAAAACTGTTTTTT. It is translated as CASSQGQTEKLFF.

This clonotype was counted only a few times. The gene calls are TRBV29-1 and TRBJ1-2, with a tentative D call TRBD1 (6 bases). Trimming pared 4 bases from V and 0 bases from J, leaving 12 bases between. The CDR3 length is 14 residues. Germline V gene sequence: CDR1 SQVTM, CDR2 ANQGSEA. CDR3 sequence: CSVANRAANYGYTF. The DNA of the CDR3 is TGCAGCGTTGCAAACAGGGCCGCTAACTATGGCTACACCTTC.

The rearrangement uses TRBV28 and TRBJ2-3, with D uncertain. This CDR3 is built from 14 residues. The V end lost 3 bases, the J end lost 3 bases, and 10 bases lay between the germline ends. Germline V CDR1 and CDR2: MDHEN, SYDVKM. In nucleotides, the CDR3 is TGTGCCAGCAGTTTGGGGTCAGTTACAGATACGCAGTATTTT. It encodes CASSLGSVTDTQYF.